This TCR beta chain was sequenced for a study of blood T cell repertoires in COVID-19. Profiled with immunoSEQ multiplex PCR; TCRdb holds only in-frame clones, not every one. The sample has 150,000 or so clones, approximately 91% seen once. The CDR3 runs 15 residues. In germline, CDR1 is LNHDA, CDR2 SQIVND (reference sequence). The V and J ends lost 5 bases and 6 bases, in that order; junction bases with no gene match: 12. The source material was peripheral blood. The chain uses TRBV19 and TRBJ2-7, with 8 nucleotides matching TRBD2. This TCR derives from a human donor in a cohort sampled during active COVID-19. The DNA of the CDR3 is TGTGCCAGTAGTCAGACGGGGGGGTCTTCTGGCGAGCAGTACTTC. Translated: CASSQTGGSSGEQYF.